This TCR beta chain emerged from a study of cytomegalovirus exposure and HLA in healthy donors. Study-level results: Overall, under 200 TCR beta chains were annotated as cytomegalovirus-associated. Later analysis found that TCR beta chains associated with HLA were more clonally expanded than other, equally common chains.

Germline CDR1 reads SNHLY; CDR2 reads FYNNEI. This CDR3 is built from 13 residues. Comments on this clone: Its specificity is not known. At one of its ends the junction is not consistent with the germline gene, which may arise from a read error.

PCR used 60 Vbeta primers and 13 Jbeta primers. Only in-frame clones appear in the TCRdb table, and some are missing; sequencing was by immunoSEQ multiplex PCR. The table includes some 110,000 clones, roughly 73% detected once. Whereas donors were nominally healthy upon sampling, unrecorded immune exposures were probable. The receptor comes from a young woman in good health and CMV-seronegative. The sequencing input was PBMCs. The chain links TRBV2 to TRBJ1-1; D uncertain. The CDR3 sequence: CTSTREENTEAFF. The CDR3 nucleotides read TGTACCAGCACTAGGGAGGAGAACACTGAAGCTTTCTTT.